Below, 10 T cell receptor beta chains from the same sample are listed, as sequenced in a study of CD8 T cells in Susac syndrome. Reverse transcription of roughly 0.5 to 1 ug RNA was carried out with random hexamers. Each CDR3 protein gets one entry after TCRdb re-called the immunoSEQ multiplex PCR reads with MiXCR. This sample has 200,000 to 250,000 distinct CDR3 sequences, with approximately 95% found just once. The specimen was CD4+ T cells from PBMCs. Every receptor here comes from a human donor with multiple sclerosis.

The CDR3: CASSSSGSSRDEQFF. In DNA, the CDR3 is TGTGCCAGCAGCTCTAGCGGGAGTAGTAGGGATGAGCAGTTCTTC. This chain joins TRBV7-2 and TRBJ2-1; the match to TRBD2 covers 10 bases. CDR1 and CDR2 (germline): SGHTA, FQGNSA. V dropped 4 bases and J dropped 8; count of bases not matched to a gene: 8. CDR3 length: 15 amino acids.

V and J are TRBV3-1 and TRBJ2-4, with D maybe TRBD2 (6 bases). The CDR3 length is 15 residues. The V gene's germline CDR1 is LGHDT and CDR2 YNNKEL (reference sequence). The V end lost 0 bases, the J end lost 7 bases, and 13 bases lay between the germline ends. CDR3: CASSQDLGGKNIQYF. CDR3 bases: TGTGCCAGCAGCCAAGATTTAGGAGGGAAGAACATTCAGTACTTC.

The chain uses TRBV29-1 and TRBJ1-1; 8 bases align to TRBD1. In germline, CDR1 is SQVTM, CDR2 ANQGSEA. CDR3 length: 14 residues. The junction had 7 bases not matched to a gene; V was cut back by 6 bases and J by 1 base. For the CDR3, the DNA is TGCAGCGTATCAGGGGGCTGGAGGAACACTGAAGCTTTCTTT. This translates into CSVSGGWRNTEAFF.

The chain carries TRBV5-4 and TRBJ2-1, with 9 bases that match TRBD2. There are 15 residues in the CDR3. With 3 bases clipped from V and 3 bases from J, the junction kept 4 bases outside the gene matches. The germline V gene encodes CDR1 SGHNT and CDR2 YYREEE (reference sequence). The CDR3 DNA sequence: TGTGCCAGCAGCTCTGTACTAGCGGGCTACAATGAGCAGTTCTTC. Protein sequence: CASSSVLAGYNEQFF.

V is TRBV19 and J is TRBJ1-5; 8 nucleotides line up with TRBD1. Germline-derived CDR1 and CDR2 are LNHDA and SQIVND (reference sequence). V dropped 7 bases and J dropped 2; count of bases not matched to a gene: 4. The CDR3 has 14 residues. The CDR3 DNA follows: TGTGCCAGTACAGCGACAGGGGGCAATCAGCCCCAGCATTTT. It encodes CASTATGGNQPQHF.

V gene TRBV25-1 combines with J gene TRBJ2-1; the D is unclear. V dropped 8 bases and J dropped 0 bases, with 17 bases sitting between them. The CDR3 is 16 residues long. Germline V CDR1 and CDR2: MGHDK, SYGVNS. The CDR3 reads CASGDSNFISYNEQFF. CDR3 DNA: TGTGCCAGCGGAGACTCCAACTTCATCTCCTACAATGAGCAGTTCTTC. Filled out from reference TRBV25-1 and TRBJ2-1, the complete variable domain reads EADIYQTPRYLVIGTGKKITLECSQTMGHDKMYWYQQDPGMELHLIHYSYGVNSTEKGDLSSESTVSRIRTEHFPLTLESARPSHTSQYLCASGDSNFISYNEQFFGPGTRLTVL.

DNA of the CDR3: TGTGCCACCCTTAGGGACAGGGTCCCCGGGGAGCTGTTTTTT. Amino acid sequence: CATLRDRVPGELFF. The J gene is TRBJ2-2, the V gene TRBV15; TRBD1 agrees at 9 bases. The V gene's germline CDR1 is LNHNV and CDR2 YYDKDF (reference sequence). V lost 8 bases, J lost 6 bases, and 7 bases stayed unmatched. This CDR3 is 14 amino acids long.

This sequence joins TRBV9 and TRBJ1-4; 8 nucleotides line up with TRBD1. Germline V gene data show CDR1 as SGDLS and CDR2 as YYNGEE. Trimming removed 0 bases from V and 4 bases from J; junction bases left unmatched: 5. This CDR3 spans 16 amino acids. The CDR3 sequence is CASSVGQGAGNEKLFF. CDR3 in DNA: TGTGCCAGCAGCGTAGGGCAGGGGGCCGGTAATGAAAAACTGTTTTTT. The full variable domain, in which reference TRBV9 and TRBJ1-4 provide the parts outside the CDR3, is DSGVTQTPKHLITATGQRVTLRCSPRSGDLSVYWYQQSLDQGLQFLIQYYNGEERAKGNILERFSAQQFPDLHSELNLSSLELGDSALYFCASSVGQGAGNEKLFFGSGTQLSVL.

The CDR3 loop reads CASSRASANYGYTF. DNA for the CDR3: TGTGCCAGCAGCCGGGCCTCAGCTAACTATGGCTACACCTTC. This chain joins TRBV25-1 and TRBJ1-2; D is undetermined. CDR1 is MGHDK and CDR2 is SYGVNS in the germline V gene. The CDR3 has 14 residues. The germline V and J ends were trimmed by 6 bases and 0 bases, with 11 bases remaining between them.

This chain uses TRBV2 with TRBJ1-4; the D is unclear. Germline loops: CDR1 SNHLY, CDR2 FYNNEI. The CDR3 has 13 amino acids. Trimming removed 9 bases from V and 7 bases from J, with 15 bases in between. CDR3 in DNA: TGTGCCAGTCGGAGAGGGCGTGCTGAAAAACTGTTTTTT. Its translation: CASRRGRAEKLFF.